This TCR beta chain was sequenced during a study of shared clonotypes between healthy human individuals. Across the whole study: The plates for each donor numbered three CD4 naive, three CD4 memory, two CD8 naive and one CD8 memory.

It was into CD45RA+ naive and CD45RA-negative memory subsets that the CD4+ cells were split. Notes on the study in general: Non-shared clonotypes had lower generation probabilities than those shared by all four donors.

As handled by the study authors: ImmunoSEQ supplied junction-only sequences lacking quality scores, so filtering was different. TCRdb's copy holds only in-frame clones and misses some; the assay was immunoSEQ multiplex PCR. V and J calls and clone size are those listed in that table; D and trimming were worked out from the DNA. This table holds about 680,000 clones, about 74% found once. Between the trimmed V and J ends, which lost 0 bases and 3 bases, there was a span of 6 bases. This CDR3 comprises 13 residues. CDR1 and CDR2 from the germline V gene are MNHNS and SASEGT. As concerns this clone: Its antigen is not identified. This same CDR3 is encoded by further DNA sequences in the sample.

The TCR was taken from a woman aged 25-40 years in good health. The V and J genes are TRBV6-1 and TRBJ2-7, with a weak D call TRBD2 (5 bases). Sequenced sample: memory CD4+ T cells sorted from blood. The subset denotes: CD45RA-negative fraction. CDR3 coding DNA: TGTGCCAGCAGTGAAGCGGGGAGCTACGAGCAGTACTTC. This encodes CASSEAGSYEQYF.